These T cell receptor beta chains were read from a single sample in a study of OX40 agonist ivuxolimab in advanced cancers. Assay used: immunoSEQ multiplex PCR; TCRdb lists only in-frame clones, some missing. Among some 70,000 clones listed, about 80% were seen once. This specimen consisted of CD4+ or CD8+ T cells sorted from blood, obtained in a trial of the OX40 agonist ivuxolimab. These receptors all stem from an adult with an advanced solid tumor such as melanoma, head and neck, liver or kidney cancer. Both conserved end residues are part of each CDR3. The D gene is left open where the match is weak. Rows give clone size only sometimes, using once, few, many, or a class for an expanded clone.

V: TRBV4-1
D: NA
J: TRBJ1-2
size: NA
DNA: TGCGCCAGCAGCCAAGATAACCAGCTATATAACTATGGCTACACCTTC
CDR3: CASSQDNQLYNYGYTF

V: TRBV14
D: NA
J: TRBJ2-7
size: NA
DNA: TGTGCCAGCAGCCAACTTGGAGGGGGGGTCGAGCAGTACTTC
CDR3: CASSQLGGGVEQYF

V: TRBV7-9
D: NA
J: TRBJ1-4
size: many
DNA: TGTGCCAGCAGCTACCCGATGGGGGAAAGTGAAAAACTGTTTTTT
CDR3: CASSYPMGESEKLFF

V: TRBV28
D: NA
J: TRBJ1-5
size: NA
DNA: TGTGCCAGCAGTTCGGGCGCCGCCTCAAATCAGCCCCAGCATTTT
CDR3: CASSSGAASNQPQHF

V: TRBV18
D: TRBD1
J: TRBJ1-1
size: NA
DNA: TGTGCCAGCTCACCAAGACAGGGTGGGGACACTGAAGCTTTCTTT
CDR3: CASSPRQGGDTEAFF

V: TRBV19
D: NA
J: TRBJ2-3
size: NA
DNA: TGTGCCAGTAGTGCGTTGGCAGATACGCAGTATTTT
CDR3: CASSALADTQYF

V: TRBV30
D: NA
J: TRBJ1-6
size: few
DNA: TGTGCCTGGGGAAGGAATTCACCCCTCCACTTT
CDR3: CAWGRNSPLHF

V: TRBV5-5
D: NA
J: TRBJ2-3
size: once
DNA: TGTGCCAGCAGCTTAGCAGATACGCAGTATTTT
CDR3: CASSLADTQYF

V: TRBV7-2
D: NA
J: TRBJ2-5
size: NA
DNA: TGTGCCAGCAGCTGGGACGGAGGGGGCGGGACCCAGTACTTC
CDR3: CASSWDGGGGTQYF

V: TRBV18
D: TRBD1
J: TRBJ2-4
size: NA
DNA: TGTGCCAGCTCACCTGGGACAGGGGATAAAAACATTCAGTACTTC
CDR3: CASSPGTGDKNIQYF

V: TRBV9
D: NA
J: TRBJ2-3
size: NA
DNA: TGTGCCAGCAGCCCAGGGGGGACCGCGAGAGATACGCAGTATTTT
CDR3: CASSPGGTARDTQYF

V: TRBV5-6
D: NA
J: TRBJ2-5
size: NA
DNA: TGTGCCAGCAGCTTGACCGGGACCCAAGAGACCCAGTACTTC
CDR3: CASSLTGTQETQYF

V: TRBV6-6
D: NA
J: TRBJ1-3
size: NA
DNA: TGTGCCAGCAGACTTGACAGCTCTGGAAACACCATATATTTT
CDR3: CASRLDSSGNTIYF

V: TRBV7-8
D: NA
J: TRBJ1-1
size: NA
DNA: TGTGCCAGCAGCATCAGGAGGAACACTGAAGCTTTCTTT
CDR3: CASSIRRNTEAFF

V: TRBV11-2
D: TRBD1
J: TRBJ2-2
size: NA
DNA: TGTGCCAGCAGCTTCGGACAGGGGGCGTCCACCGGGGAGCTGTTTTTT
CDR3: CASSFGQGASTGELFF

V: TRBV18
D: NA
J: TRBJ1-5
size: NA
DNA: TGTGCCAGCTCACTTCAGAGTAGCAATCAGCCCCAGCATTTT
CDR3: CASSLQSSNQPQHF

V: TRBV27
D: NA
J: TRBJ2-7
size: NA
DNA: TGTGCCAGCAGGAAGGACAGCTCCTACGAGCAGTACTTC
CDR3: CASRKDSSYEQYF